One and the same sample provided the 4 T cell receptor beta chains below, sequenced in a study of cytomegalovirus exposure and HLA in healthy donors. The PCR used 60 Vbeta and 13 Jbeta primers. Repertoires were generated with immunoSEQ multiplex PCR, while TCRdb's copy carries only in-frame clones and drops some. The repertoire holds tens of thousands of clones, with around 85% as singletons. Sequencing was done on a sample of PBMCs. The receptors come from a girl aged 2 to 9 in good health and CMV-seropositive.

This clone was seen a few times. The chain has TRBV30 and TRBJ2-5, with D unclear. The germline V gene has CDR1 GTSNPN and CDR2 SVGIG (reference sequence). V gave up 1 base and J gave up 5 bases, with 11 bases separating them. The CDR3 has 13 amino acids. CDR3 region: CAWSATVRETQYF. As DNA, the CDR3 is TGTGCCTGGAGTGCCACAGTCCGGGAGACCCAGTACTTC.

This clone was counted a single time. J is TRBJ2-1 and V is TRBV11-2, with 7 positions matching TRBD2. Germline V gene data show CDR1 as SGHAT and CDR2 as FQNNGV. The CDR3 is 15 residues long. V lost 0 bases and J lost 4; bases outside the gene matches: 3. As DNA, the CDR3 is TGTGCCAGCAGCTTAGATGGGGGAGGGTACAATGAGCAGTTCTTC. Residues: CASSLDGGGYNEQFF.

The CDR3 loop reads CASSLLAGDEWNEQFF. CDR3 in DNA: TGTGCCAGCAGTTTGCTAGCGGGAGACGAGTGGAATGAGCAGTTCTTC. V gene TRBV28 combines with J gene TRBJ2-1; TRBD2 matches 10 bases. Germline assignment: CDR1 MDHEN and CDR2 SYDVKM. The CDR3 is 16 amino acids. With 3 bases clipped from V and 7 bases from J, the junction kept 9 bases outside the gene matches.

The V gene is TRBV9, the J gene TRBJ1-2, with D uncertain. The CDR3 spans 11 residues. The germline V gene encodes CDR1 SGDLS and CDR2 YYNGEE. Deletions cut 4 bases from V and 2 bases from J, with 3 bases between. The CDR3 DNA sequence: TGTGCCAGCAGCCTAAACTATGGCTACACCTTC. Translated: CASSLNYGYTF. The full variable domain, its missing parts supplied by reference TRBV9 and TRBJ1-2, is DSGVTQTPKHLITATGQRVTLRCSPRSGDLSVYWYQQSLDQGLQFLIQYYNGEERAKGNILERFSAQQFPDLHSELNLSSLELGDSALYFCASSLNYGYTFGSGTRLTVV.